The next 27 T cell receptor beta chains were all read from a single sample in a study of CD4 T cell repertoires in COVID-19. Data came from immunoSEQ multiplex PCR; TCRdb stores just in-frame clones and leaves some out. The data hold more than 65,000 clones, with about four fifths observed a single time. This specimen was CD4+ T cells from peripheral blood, taken after recovery from COVID-19. All receptors come from a human donor who had COVID-19.

Here the CDR3 DNA reads TGTGCCAGTAGTGGGACAGATGGGATGGGCGGCTACACCTTC. Amino acids: CASSGTDGMGGYTF. The chain has TRBV19 and TRBJ1-2; 7 bases line up with TRBD1. V shed 5 bases and J 8 bases; nucleotides not matched to a gene: 11. The germline V gene encodes CDR1 LNHDA and CDR2 SQIVND (reference sequence). This CDR3 contains 14 residues.

The V call is TRBV19, the J call TRBJ1-1; D is perhaps TRBD1 (6 bases). CDR3 length: 15 amino acids. Germline loops: CDR1 LNHDA, CDR2 SQIVND (reference sequence). V was shortened by 5 bases and J by 6 bases, with 19 bases between the two germline ends. This CDR3 reads CASSPLAGASAEAFF. CDR3 coding DNA: TGTGCCAGTAGTCCTTTGGCAGGGGCATCCGCTGAAGCTTTCTTT. Using reference TRBV19 and TRBJ1-1 for the parts outside the CDR3, the full variable domain is DGGITQSPKYLFRKEGQNVTLSCEQNLNHDAMYWYRQDPGQGLRLIYYSQIVNDFQKGDIAEGYSVSREKKESFPLTVTSAQKNPTAFYLCASSPLAGASAEAFFGQGTRLTVV.

DNA for the CDR3: TGTGCCTGGGGCAGACAGGGCGCGGATCAGCCCCAGCATTTT. This gives the protein CAWGRQGADQPQHF. V is TRBV30 and J is TRBJ1-5; 7 nucleotides align to TRBD1. Germline values: CDR1 GTSNPN, CDR2 SVGIG (reference sequence). Trimming cost V 5 bases and J 5 bases; bases outside gene matches: 9. The CDR3 runs 14 residues.

This chain links TRBV12-5 with TRBJ1-2; 10 bases agree with TRBD1. The trim removed 0 bases at V and 10 bases at J, leaving 8 bases unmatched. This CDR3 has 15 residues. CDR1 and CDR2 (germline): LGHNT, FRNRAP. The CDR3 nucleotides are TGTGCTAGTGGTTTGGTCCTTACCGGACAGGGGGACTACACCTTC. This codes for CASGLVLTGQGDYTF.

This clone has only a few counts. CDR3 sequence (DNA): TGTGCCAGCAGTTTTTTTGGTGGCTACACCTTC. As protein: CASSFFGGYTF. The chain links TRBV12-3 or TRBV12-4 to TRBJ1-2; no clear D. This CDR3 has 11 residues. Trimming removed 3 bases at V and 7 bases at J, with 6 bases between.

The V call is TRBV6-5, the J call TRBJ2-2, with D possibly TRBD1 on 6 matching bases. With 8 bases removed from V and 5 bases from J, the gap between germline ends came to 12 bases. The V gene's germline CDR1 is MNHEY and CDR2 SVGAGI. The length of the CDR3 is 13 residues. The CDR3 sequence is CASGGPGTGELFF. Here the CDR3 DNA reads TGTGCCAGCGGGGGCCCGGGGACCGGGGAGCTGTTTTTT.

The chain links TRBV6-6 to TRBJ2-7; TRBD1 might be the D (6 bases). Between the trimmed V and J ends, which lost 0 bases and 12 bases, there was a span of 15 bases. CDR3 length: 13 residues. Germline V gives CDR1 MNHNY, CDR2 SVGAGI (reference sequence). The CDR3, as DNA: TGTGCCAGCAGTTACTCGACGGCAGGGGCCTTGTACTTC. As protein: CASSYSTAGALYF.

This clone has just a few counts. V usage is TRBV19 and J usage is TRBJ1-5; D gene uncertain. Trimming shortened V by 7 bases and J by 6 bases, and 13 bases separated the two germline ends. From germline, CDR1 is LNHDA and CDR2 SQIVND (reference sequence). This CDR3 has 13 amino acids. The CDR3 is CASTLDRGQPQHF. CDR3 nucleotide sequence: TGTGCCAGTACTCTCGATAGAGGTCAGCCCCAGCATTTT.

This clone occurred once. The chain recombines TRBV12-2 with TRBJ2-7; TRBD2, as called in the table, went unchecked against the DNA. TRBV12-2 is annotated as a pseudogene. The CDR3 spans 15 residues. The CDR3 nucleotides read TGTGCAAGTCGCTTCGGACTAGATAAAGCCTACGAGCAGTACTTC. This sequence encodes CASRFGLDKAYEQYF.

The chain uses TRBV6-6 and TRBJ1-5; D may be TRBD1 (5 bases). The length of the CDR3 is 16 residues. Germline lookup yields CDR1 MNHNY and CDR2 SVGAGI (reference sequence). V lost 0 bases and J lost 3, with 12 bases in between. Here the CDR3 DNA reads TGTGCCAGCAGTTACTCAGGGGATTCGTACAATCAGCCCCAGCATTTT. Encoded protein: CASSYSGDSYNQPQHF.

This chain links TRBV27 with TRBJ1-1; TRBD1 matches at 7 bases. The V gene end was trimmed by 4 bases and the J gene end by 3 bases; junction bases not matched to a gene: 5. Germline values: CDR1 MNHEY, CDR2 SMNVEV (reference sequence). The CDR3 has 14 residues. In DNA form, the CDR3 reads TGTGCCAGCAGTTCCGACAGGGACCACACTGAAGCTTTCTTT. This translates into CASSSDRDHTEAFF.

This clone was seen a single time. CDR3 sequence: CASSPSGRTYNEQFF. The CDR3 coding sequence is TGTGCCAGCAGCCCGAGCGGGAGGACCTACAATGAGCAGTTCTTC. The V and J genes are TRBV28 and TRBJ2-1; TRBD2 aligns across 9 bases. Germline lookup yields CDR1 MDHEN and CDR2 SYDVKM. After removal of 6 bases from V and 2 bases from J, the junction contained 5 bases not matched to a gene. The CDR3 contains 15 residues.

CDR3 protein: CATSRTRGRGGDEQFF. The CDR3 nucleotides read TGTGCCACCAGCAGAACGCGGGGCCGGGGAGGGGATGAGCAGTTCTTC. This chain joins TRBV15 and TRBJ2-1; 7 nucleotides align to TRBD2. V gave up 2 bases and J gave up 8 bases; unmatched junction bases: 12. CDR3 size: 16 residues. Germline CDR1 LNHNV, CDR2 YYDKDF (reference sequence).

This rearrangement joins TRBV19 to TRBJ2-3, with TRBD1 matching 11 bases. J gave up 4 bases and V 1 base, and 4 bases lay outside the gene matches. The CDR3 runs 16 residues. The germline gives CDR1 LNHDA, CDR2 SQIVND (reference sequence). The CDR3 spells CASSIVPGQGADTQYF. CDR3 sequence (DNA): TGTGCCAGTAGTATAGTCCCGGGACAGGGGGCAGATACGCAGTATTTT.

This clone was seen more than once but under ten times. This same CDR3 is encoded by further DNA sequences in the sample. The chain recombines TRBV3-1 (or the pseudogene TRBV3-2) with TRBJ1-2, with D perhaps matching TRBD1 (6 bases). Germline V gene lookup returns CDR1 LGHDT and CDR2 YNNKEL (reference sequence). V was pared by 1 base and J by 2 bases, with 11 bases between. This CDR3 is 15 amino acids long. DNA for the CDR3: TGTGCCAGCAGCCAAGTCGGACAGTTAAACTATGGCTACACCTTC. Its protein product is CASSQVGQLNYGYTF.

This clone was recorded only once. The chain uses TRBV5-8 and TRBJ1-5; unclear D gene. This CDR3 has 12 amino acids. Germline V gene data show CDR1 as SGHTS and CDR2 as YDEGEE. V was clipped by 4 bases and J by 4 bases, with 6 bases between them. The CDR3 nucleotides are TGTGCCAGCAGCCCCCGTAATCAGCCCCAGCATTTT. This sequence encodes CASSPRNQPQHF.

The chain is built from TRBV27 and TRBJ1-1; D is perhaps TRBD1 (6 bases). The germline CDR1 and CDR2 sequences are MNHEY and SMNVEV (reference sequence). Trimming stripped 8 bases from V and 6 bases from J, with 16 bases between. The CDR3 has 13 amino acids. As DNA, the CDR3 is TGTGCCAGCGGTAATCGACAGGCATCTGAAGCTTTCTTT. Protein sequence: CASGNRQASEAFF.

The chain recombines TRBV11-2 with TRBJ1-3; no firm D call. The germline V and J ends were trimmed by 5 bases and 7 bases, with 12 bases remaining between them. Germline V gives CDR1 SGHAT, CDR2 FQNNGV. The CDR3 sequence is 13 residues long. This CDR3 is CASSRTGANTIYF. Written as DNA, the CDR3 is TGTGCCAGCAGCCGGACGGGTGCGAACACCATATATTTT.

This clone is a singleton in its sample. CDR3 loop: CASSYQVGTGPAGYTF. CDR3 coding DNA: TGTGCCAGCAGTTACCAAGTGGGGACTGGCCCGGCTGGCTACACCTTC. This rearrangement joins TRBV6-2 or TRBV6-3 to TRBJ1-2; D might be TRBD1 (5 bases). Trimming stripped 2 bases from V and 7 bases from J, with 20 bases between. The CDR3 spans 16 residues. CDR1 is MNHEY, CDR2 SVGEGT, per germline.

V gene TRBV6-5 combines with J gene TRBJ1-4; 7 bases are a match to TRBD1. V dropped 2 bases and J dropped 5; count of bases not matched to a gene: 8. Germline V gene lookup returns CDR1 MNHEY and CDR2 SVGAGI. This CDR3 comprises 16 residues. Here the CDR3 DNA reads TGTGCCAGCAGTTACGAACCGGGACAGAGAAATGAAAAACTGTTTTTT. Its translation is CASSYEPGQRNEKLFF.

This clone was seen once. This chain uses TRBV7-3 with TRBJ2-1; TRBD2 is a possible D gene (6 bases). The CDR3 totals 13 residues. V lost 1 base, J lost 6 bases, and 7 bases lay in between. CDR1 is SGHTA and CDR2 is FQGTGA in the germline V gene. As DNA, the CDR3 is TGTGCCAGCAGCTTAATCGGGGGCAATGAGCAGTTCTTC. Protein: CASSLIGGNEQFF.

The chain is built from TRBV7-9 and TRBJ2-3; no definite D call. With 2 bases removed from V and 2 bases from J, the gap between germline ends came to 11 bases. The CDR3 length is 15 residues. The germline V gene has CDR1 SEHNR and CDR2 FQNEAQ (reference sequence). CDR3 nucleotide sequence: TGTGCCAGCAGCTTACTAGTGGGGTACACAGATACGCAGTATTTT. It translates to CASSLLVGYTDTQYF.

V usage is TRBV7-8 and J usage is TRBJ1-1; 8 nucleotides match TRBD1. The CDR3 runs to 14 residues. Germline values: CDR1 SGHVS, CDR2 FQNEAQ. The V segment lost 4 bases and the J segment 5 bases; nucleotides outside the gene matches: 6. The CDR3 loop reads CASSSTGARTEAFF. For the CDR3, the DNA is TGTGCCAGCAGCTCGACAGGGGCGCGGACTGAAGCTTTCTTT. Full variable domain (missing parts from reference TRBV7-8 and TRBJ1-1): GAGVSQSPRYKVAKRGQDVALRCDPISGHVSLFWYQQALGQGPEFLTYFQNEAQLDKSGLPSDRFFAERPEGSVSTLKIQRTQQEDSAVYLCASSSTGARTEAFFGQGTRLTVV.

The chain couples TRBV6-1 to TRBJ2-1; 7 bases line up with TRBD2. V lost 2 bases and J lost 7; bases outside the gene matches: 14. The V gene's germline CDR1 is MNHNS and CDR2 SASEGT. The CDR3 consists of 17 residues. The CDR3 bases are TGTGCCAGCAGTGAACCTCCTACAGCGGGAAGAGGGAATGAGCAGTTCTTC. The encoded protein is CASSEPPTAGRGNEQFF.

This CDR3 is CASNGERTGGNEAFF. The CDR3 DNA is TGTGCCAGTAACGGGGAGAGGACAGGGGGCAATGAAGCTTTCTTT. V usage is TRBV19 and J usage is TRBJ1-1; 11 nucleotides align to TRBD1. The V and J ends lost 7 bases and 7 bases, in that order; junction bases with no gene match: 11. There are 15 residues in the CDR3. Germline CDR1 LNHDA, CDR2 SQIVND (reference sequence).

This clone was seen just once. V is TRBV11-2 and J is TRBJ1-1, with D perhaps matching TRBD1 (5 bases). The CDR3 has 14 amino acids. CDR1 and CDR2 from the germline V gene are SGHAT and FQNNGV. V dropped 0 bases and J dropped 7 bases, with 12 bases sitting between them. For the CDR3, the DNA is TGTGCCAGCAGCTTAGACGTGGGGCCCTTTGAAGCTTTCTTT. Encoded protein: CASSLDVGPFEAFF.

This chain uses TRBV25-1 with TRBJ2-6; tentative D call: TRBD2 (5 bases). V lost 0 bases, J lost 0 bases, and 6 bases lay in between. The CDR3 runs 16 residues. Per the germline V gene, CDR1 is MGHDK and CDR2 is SYGVNS. DNA for the CDR3: TGTGCCAGCAGTGAATACGGGGTCTCTGGGGCCAACGTCCTGACTTTC. As protein: CASSEYGVSGANVLTF.